This T cell receptor (beta chain) was recorded in a study of T-cell memory formation after mild COVID-19. General study results and limits: Pre-infection memory showed some responding clones, and this suggested that cross-reactive memory joined.

Each CDR3 protein is one row after TCRdb ran MiXCR on the 5' RACE reads. The sample holds hundreds of thousands of distinct CDR3 sequences; about 20% are singletons and the top ten take 8.4%. As for this clonotype: Its antigen is currently unknown.

Germline V gene sequence: CDR1 MDHEN, CDR2 SYDVKM. V lost 7 bases, J lost 3 bases, and 24 bases stayed unmatched. There are 20 residues in the CDR3. Sample: PBMCs or a T cell subset sorted from them (not recorded which). This TCR was recovered from an adult woman who had mild COVID-19 (a few samples of this study predate the infection). Cell type and time point are not known. The chain links TRBV28 to TRBJ2-7; 10 nucleotides align to TRBD2. The CDR3 coding sequence is TGTGCCAGCAATCGTAGCGGGAGGTTTCTCGTTCGGACCCGGCACTACGAGCAGTACTTC. This codes for CASNRSGRFLVRTRHYEQYF.